Below, 11 T cell receptor beta chains from the same sample are listed, as sequenced in a study of tumor-infiltrating lymphocytes in primary liver carcinoma (dated by TCRdb to 2016 to 2017). Without any cell sorting, total RNA and DNA were co-extracted from roughly 18-30 mg of bulk tissue using the AllPrep DNA/RNA mini kit. These reads were obtained on an Illumina HiSeq 2500. Using a constant-region primer and ProtoScript II reverse transcriptase, TCRbeta-specific cDNA was reverse-transcribed from 500 to 650 ng total RNA. Construction of the TCRbeta libraries relied on three nested rounds of multiplex PCR, following a slightly modified ARM-PCR procedure. The first two PCR rounds used multiplex TRBV1-TRBV30 forward primers with a Cbeta reverse primer, each for 10 cycles. In-frame beta chains were kept once TCRdb had trimmed the public reads at Q25 with fastp and called clones with MiXCR. Here each entry gathers all rows of one CDR3 protein and keeps the most common genes and DNA. A total of tens of thousands of distinct CDR3 sequences appear in this sample, 60% to 75% of them only once. Of the sample, roughly a fifth is held by the ten largest clones.

Source material: liver tumor tissue from sampling region 1. The cell subset or site label here, explained by the study, means: tumor region T1, superior pole. Every receptor here comes from a man aged 40-50 years with primary liver carcinoma and hepatitis B virus infection.

This clonotype was found many times. This chain uses TRBV7-8 with TRBJ2-1; 11 bases match TRBD1. After removal of 5 bases from V and 4 bases from J, the junction contained 7 bases not matched to a gene. The CDR3 loop spans 16 amino acids. In germline, CDR1 is SGHVS, CDR2 FQNEAQ. The CDR3 loop reads CASSPPGDRGYNEQFF. CDR3 coding DNA: TGTGCCAGCAGCCCGCCCGGGGACAGGGGGTACAATGAGCAGTTCTTC.

There are a few counts of this clonotype. An end of the junction does not agree with germline; a read error may underlie this. The chain combines TRBV2 with TRBJ2-5; D gene ambiguous. The CDR3 has 12 residues. Germline V gene lookup returns CDR1 SNHLY and CDR2 FYNNEI. The CDR3 reads CASRPRRETQYF. CDR3 in DNA: TGCGCCAGCAGGCCCCGTCGGGAGACCCAGTACTTC.

As for this clonotype: This may stem from a read error, because a much larger clone lies one nucleotide away. The CDR3 spells CAGATSGGGETQYF. Here the CDR3 DNA reads TGTGCCGGCGCGACTAGCGGGGGGGGGGAGACCCAGTACTTC. The chain combines TRBV28 with TRBJ2-5; 14 nucleotides match TRBD2. The CDR3 length is 14 residues. Germline trimming cut 11 bases from V and 5 bases from J; bases unmatched to any gene: 7. Germline CDR1 and CDR2: MDHEN and SYDVKM. Filled out from reference TRBV28 and TRBJ2-5, the complete variable domain reads DVKVTQSSRYLVKRTGEKVFLECVQDMDHENMFWYRQDPGLGLRLIYFSYDVKMKEKGDIPEGYSVSREKKERFSLILESASTNQTSMYLCAGATSGGGETQYFGPGTRLLVL.

CDR3 loop: CSSSFTGLGQPQHF. CDR3 coding DNA: TGCAGCAGCAGCTTTACAGGGCTGGGTCAGCCCCAGCATTTT. The V and J genes are TRBV5-1 and TRBJ1-5, with a weak D call TRBD1 (6 bases). This CDR3 has 14 amino acids. Germline CDR1 is SGHRS and CDR2 is YFSETQ. Supplemented by reference TRBV5-1 and TRBJ1-5, the full variable domain reads KAGVTQTPRYLIKTRGQQVTLSCSPISGHRSVSWYQQTPGQGLQFLFEYFSETQRNKGNFPGRFSGRQFSNSRSEMNVSTLELGDSALYLCSSSFTGLGQPQHFGDGTRLSIL.

Turning to this clonotype: A junction end diverges from the germline sequence, so it may reflect a read error. The CDR3 sequence is CACRDTGGNEKLFF. The CDR3 DNA reads as TGTGCCTGCAGGGATACAGGGGGCAACGAAAAACTGTTTTTT. The chain is built from TRBV11-2 and TRBJ1-4, with 9 bases aligning to TRBD1. Germline loops: CDR1 SGHAT, CDR2 FQNNGV. The CDR3 has 14 amino acids.

The genes are TRBV6-1 and TRBJ1-5, with D possibly matching TRBD2 (6 bases). The J call could be wrong; TRBJ2-3 is a better fit for the DNA end. This CDR3 region has 14 residues. Germline V gives CDR1 MNHNS, CDR2 SASEGT. CDR3 sequence: CASTPRGSNQPQYF. The CDR3 DNA is TGTGCCAGCACCCCTCGGGGGAGCAATCAGCCCCAGTATTTT.

Remarks on this clonotype: A read error is possible here, since a much larger clone lies one base away. The gene calls are TRBV19 and TRBJ2-2; TRBD2 agrees at 8 bases. CDR1 is LNHDA, CDR2 SQIVND, per germline (reference sequence). V gave up 7 bases and J gave up 7 bases; unmatched junction bases: 8. The CDR3 length is 14 residues. For the CDR3, the DNA is TGTGCCAGTAATGCGGGACTAGTGGGCGGGGAGCTGTTTTTT. Residues: CASNAGLVGGELFF.

To note about this clonotype: A read error may explain this, as a much larger clone is one base away. J is TRBJ1-1 and V is TRBV28; 7 bases line up with TRBD1. Trimming removed 5 bases from V and 10 bases from J; junction bases left unmatched: 7. The CDR3 sequence is 12 residues long. Germline V gene lookup returns CDR1 MDHEN and CDR2 SYDVKM. This CDR3 reads CASSTQGRGAFF. DNA of the CDR3: TGTGCCAGCAGTACACAGGGGAGGGGAGCTTTCTTT. Full variable domain (missing parts from reference TRBV28 and TRBJ1-1): DVKVTQSSRYLVKRTGEKVFLECVQDMDHENMFWYRQDPGLGLRLIYFSYDVKMKEKGDIPEGYSVSREKKERFSLILESASTNQTSMYLCASSTQGRGAFFGQGTRLTVV.

Points on this clonotype: This may stem from a read error, because a much larger clone lies one nucleotide away. The rearrangement uses TRBV30 and TRBJ1-4, with D possibly matching TRBD1 (5 bases). This CDR3 has 13 amino acids. Trimming removed 1 base at V and 15 bases at J, with 18 bases between. Germline CDR1 reads GTSNPN; CDR2 reads SVGIG (reference sequence). CDR3 DNA: TGTGCCTGGAGTGGCGGGACGCACTATTTGGTGTTTTTT. Its protein is CAWSGGTHYLVFF.

This clonotype was recorded at least ten times. The rearrangement joins TRBV10-3 to TRBJ2-1; no reliable D call. The germline V gene encodes CDR1 ENHRY and CDR2 SYGVKD. Trimming removed 0 bases from V and 5 bases from J, with 14 bases in between. The CDR3 loop spans 16 amino acids. CDR3 DNA: TGTGCCATCAGTGAGTCGGAAGGGCTTGGGGACAATGAGCAGTTCTTC. Amino acid sequence: CAISESEGLGDNEQFF.

The chain is built from TRBV28 and TRBJ1-5, with a possible D match to TRBD1 (6 bases). This CDR3 comprises 15 residues. CDR1 and CDR2 from the germline V gene are MDHEN and SYDVKM. The V end was cut by 2 bases, the J end by 5 bases, with 13 bases between. The CDR3 here is CASSLGRGPDQPQHF. Here the CDR3 DNA reads TGTGCCAGCAGTTTAGGCAGGGGACCCGATCAGCCCCAGCATTTT. Full variable domain (outside the CDR3, taken from reference TRBV28 and TRBJ1-5): DVKVTQSSRYLVKRTGEKVFLECVQDMDHENMFWYRQDPGLGLRLIYFSYDVKMKEKGDIPEGYSVSREKKERFSLILESASTNQTSMYLCASSLGRGPDQPQHFGDGTRLSIL.